Described below is a single T cell receptor beta chain sequence and its context. The antigen is not known. Generated by immunoSEQ multiplex PCR, the TCRdb table keeps only in-frame clones and is missing some. The data show 150,000 or so clones, with about 92% seen just once and about 3.8% held by the top ten. The CDR3 is 11 residues long. V lost 3 bases, J lost 4 bases, and 4 bases lay in between. From germline, CDR1 is DFQATT and CDR2 SNEGSKA (reference sequence). This entry is derived from a study of T cell responses to AZD1222 COVID-19 vaccine. Study findings and constraints: Spike was spanned by vaccine-associated CD4 TCRs, which were dominant at 160-218 and 743-854.

This clonotype was sampled from an adult who received the AZD1222 COVID-19 vaccine. The material was peripheral blood, obtained 28 days after the second AZD1222 dose. This sequence joins TRBV20-1 and TRBJ1-5; no clear D gene. The CDR3 loop reads CSARKNQPQHF. The CDR3 DNA reads as TGCAGTGCTAGGAAAAATCAGCCCCAGCATTTT.